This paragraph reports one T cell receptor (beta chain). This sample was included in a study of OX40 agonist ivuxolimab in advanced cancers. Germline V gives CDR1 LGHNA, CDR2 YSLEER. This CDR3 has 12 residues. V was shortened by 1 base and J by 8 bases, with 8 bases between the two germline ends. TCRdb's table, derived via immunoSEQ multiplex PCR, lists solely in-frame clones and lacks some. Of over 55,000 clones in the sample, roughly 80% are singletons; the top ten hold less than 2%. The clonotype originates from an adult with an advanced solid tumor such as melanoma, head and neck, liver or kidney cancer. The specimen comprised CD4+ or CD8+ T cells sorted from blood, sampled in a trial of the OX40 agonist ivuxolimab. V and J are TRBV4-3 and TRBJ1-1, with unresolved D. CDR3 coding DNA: TGCGCCAGCAGCCAAGTCGGTGGCGAAGCTTTCTTT. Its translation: CASSQVGGEAFF.